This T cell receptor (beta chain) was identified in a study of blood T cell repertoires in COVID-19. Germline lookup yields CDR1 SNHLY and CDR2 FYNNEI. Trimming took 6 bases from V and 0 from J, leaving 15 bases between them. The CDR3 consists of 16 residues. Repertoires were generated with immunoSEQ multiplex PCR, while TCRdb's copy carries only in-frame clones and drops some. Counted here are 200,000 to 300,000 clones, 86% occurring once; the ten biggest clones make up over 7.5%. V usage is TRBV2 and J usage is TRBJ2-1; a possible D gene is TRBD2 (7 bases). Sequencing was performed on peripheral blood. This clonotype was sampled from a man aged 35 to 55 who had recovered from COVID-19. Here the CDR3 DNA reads TGTGCCAGCAGGAGTCGGGGGGCGAGCTCCTACAATGAGCAGTTCTTC. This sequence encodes CASRSRGASSYNEQFF.